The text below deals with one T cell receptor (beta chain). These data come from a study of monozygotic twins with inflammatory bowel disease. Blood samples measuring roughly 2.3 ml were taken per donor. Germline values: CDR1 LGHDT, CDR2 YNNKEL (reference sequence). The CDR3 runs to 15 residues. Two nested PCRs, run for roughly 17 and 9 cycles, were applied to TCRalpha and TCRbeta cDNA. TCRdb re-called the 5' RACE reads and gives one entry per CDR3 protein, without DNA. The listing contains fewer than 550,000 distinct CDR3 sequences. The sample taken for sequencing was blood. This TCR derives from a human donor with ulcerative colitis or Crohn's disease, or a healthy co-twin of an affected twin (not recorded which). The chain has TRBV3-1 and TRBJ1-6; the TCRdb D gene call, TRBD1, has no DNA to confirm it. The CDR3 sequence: CASSRIQGTNSPLHF.